This TCR beta chain was identified during a study of beta chain features in type 1 diabetes. V lost 3 bases and J 9 bases, leaving 15 bases between the germline ends. Germline V gives CDR1 KGHSH, CDR2 LQKENI. The CDR3 contains 15 residues. Investigators reverse transcribed all isolated RNA, so they sequenced expressed TCRB transcripts. The table came from immunoSEQ multiplex PCR; TCRdb's copy has only in-frame clones and leaves some out. The data contain 70,000 to 90,000 clones, 30% to 35% of them singletons. On this clone itself: Its specificity is unknown.

Whole-study results and caveats: The study left unresolved whether HLA type influences TCRB rearrangement. TCRB repertoires of naive, central memory and Treg cells appeared more similar among patients than among healthy donors.

The sequenced sample was stem cell memory CD4+ T cells from blood. This rearrangement joins TRBV18 to TRBJ1-6; no definite D call. The clonotype comes from a woman aged 18-30 years in good health. The CDR3 DNA sequence: TGTGCCAGCTCACCCTCAGCCGGAGACGGTTCACCCCTCCACTTT. Translating gives CASSPSAGDGSPLHF.